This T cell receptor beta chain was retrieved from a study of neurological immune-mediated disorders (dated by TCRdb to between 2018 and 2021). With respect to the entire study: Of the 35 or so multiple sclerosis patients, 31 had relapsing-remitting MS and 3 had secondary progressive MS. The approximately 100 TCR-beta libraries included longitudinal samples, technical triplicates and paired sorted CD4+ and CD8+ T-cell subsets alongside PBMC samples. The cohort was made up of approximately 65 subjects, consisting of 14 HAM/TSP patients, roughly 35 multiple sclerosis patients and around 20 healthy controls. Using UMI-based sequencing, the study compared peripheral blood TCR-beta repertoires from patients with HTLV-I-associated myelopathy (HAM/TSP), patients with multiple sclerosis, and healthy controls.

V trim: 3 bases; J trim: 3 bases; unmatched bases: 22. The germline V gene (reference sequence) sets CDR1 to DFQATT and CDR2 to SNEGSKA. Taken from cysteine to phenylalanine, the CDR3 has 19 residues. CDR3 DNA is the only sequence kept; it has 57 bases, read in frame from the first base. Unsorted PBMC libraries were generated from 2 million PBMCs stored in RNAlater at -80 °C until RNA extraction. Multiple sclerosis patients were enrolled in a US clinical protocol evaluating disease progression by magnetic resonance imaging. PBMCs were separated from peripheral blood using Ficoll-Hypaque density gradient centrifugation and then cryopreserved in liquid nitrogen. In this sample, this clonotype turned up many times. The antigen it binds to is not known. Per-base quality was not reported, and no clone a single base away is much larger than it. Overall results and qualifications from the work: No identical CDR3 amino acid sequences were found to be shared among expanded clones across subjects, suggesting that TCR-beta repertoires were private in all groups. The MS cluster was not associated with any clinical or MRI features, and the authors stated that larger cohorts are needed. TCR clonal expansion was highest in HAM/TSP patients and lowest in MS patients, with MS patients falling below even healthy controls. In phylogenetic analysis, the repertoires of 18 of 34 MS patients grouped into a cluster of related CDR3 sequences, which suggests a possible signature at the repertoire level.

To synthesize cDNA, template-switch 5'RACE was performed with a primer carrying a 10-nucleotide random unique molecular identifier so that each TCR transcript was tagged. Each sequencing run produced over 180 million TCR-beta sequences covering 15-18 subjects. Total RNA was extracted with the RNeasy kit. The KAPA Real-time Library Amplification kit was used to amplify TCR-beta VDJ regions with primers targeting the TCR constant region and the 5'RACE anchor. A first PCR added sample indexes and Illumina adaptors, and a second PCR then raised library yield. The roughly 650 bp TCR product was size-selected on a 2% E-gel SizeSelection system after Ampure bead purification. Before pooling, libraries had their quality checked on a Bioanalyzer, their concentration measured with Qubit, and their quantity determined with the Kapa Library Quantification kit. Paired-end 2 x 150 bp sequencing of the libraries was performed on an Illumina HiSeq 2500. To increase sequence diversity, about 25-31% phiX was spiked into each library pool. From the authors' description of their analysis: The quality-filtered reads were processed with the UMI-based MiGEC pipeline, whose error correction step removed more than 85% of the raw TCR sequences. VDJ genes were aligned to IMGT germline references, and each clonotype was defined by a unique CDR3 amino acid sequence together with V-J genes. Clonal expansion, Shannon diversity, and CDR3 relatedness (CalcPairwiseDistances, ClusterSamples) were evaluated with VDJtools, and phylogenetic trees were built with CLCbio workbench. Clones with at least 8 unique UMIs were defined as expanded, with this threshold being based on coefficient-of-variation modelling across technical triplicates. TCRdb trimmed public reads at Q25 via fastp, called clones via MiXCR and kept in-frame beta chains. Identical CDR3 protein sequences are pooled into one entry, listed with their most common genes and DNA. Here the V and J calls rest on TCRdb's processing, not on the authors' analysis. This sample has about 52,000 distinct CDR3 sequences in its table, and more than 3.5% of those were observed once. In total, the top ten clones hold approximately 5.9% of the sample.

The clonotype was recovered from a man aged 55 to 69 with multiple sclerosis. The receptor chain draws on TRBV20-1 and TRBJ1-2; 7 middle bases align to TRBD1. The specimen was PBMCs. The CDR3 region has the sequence CSARTEQGSLTGLDYGYTF. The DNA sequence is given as TGCAGTGCTAGGACCGAACAGGGGAGCCTGACCGGGTTGGACTATGGCTACACCTTC.